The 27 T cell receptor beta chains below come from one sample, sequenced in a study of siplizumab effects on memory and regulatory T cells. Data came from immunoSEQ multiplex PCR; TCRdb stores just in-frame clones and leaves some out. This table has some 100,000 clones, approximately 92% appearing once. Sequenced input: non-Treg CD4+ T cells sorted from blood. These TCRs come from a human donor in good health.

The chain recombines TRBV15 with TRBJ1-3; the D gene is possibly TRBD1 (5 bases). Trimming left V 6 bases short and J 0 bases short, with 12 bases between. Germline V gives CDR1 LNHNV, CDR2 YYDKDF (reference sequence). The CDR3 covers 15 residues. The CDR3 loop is CATRGGSSSGNTIYF. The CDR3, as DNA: TGTGCCACCAGGGGGGGGAGCTCCTCTGGAAACACCATATATTTT.

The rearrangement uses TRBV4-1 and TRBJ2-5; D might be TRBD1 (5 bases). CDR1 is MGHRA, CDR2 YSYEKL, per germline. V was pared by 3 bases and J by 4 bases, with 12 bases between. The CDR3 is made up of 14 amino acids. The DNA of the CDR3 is TGCGCCAGCAGCCAGGTTCAGGGTGGAGAGACCCAGTACTTC. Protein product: CASSQVQGGETQYF.

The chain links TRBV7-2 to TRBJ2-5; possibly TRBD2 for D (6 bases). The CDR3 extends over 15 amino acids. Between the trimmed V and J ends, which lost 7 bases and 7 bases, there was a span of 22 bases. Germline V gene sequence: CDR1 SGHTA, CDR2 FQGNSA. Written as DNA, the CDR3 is TGTGCCAGCACCGGGGGACGGTTAGCGTTAGGGACCCAGTACTTC. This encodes CASTGGRLALGTQYF. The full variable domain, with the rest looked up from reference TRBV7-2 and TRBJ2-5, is GAGVSQSPSNKVTEKGKDVELRCDPISGHTALYWYRQSLGQGLEFLIYFQGNSAPDKSGLPSDRFSAERTGGSVSTLTIQRTQQEDSAVYLCASTGGRLALGTQYFGPGTRLLVL.

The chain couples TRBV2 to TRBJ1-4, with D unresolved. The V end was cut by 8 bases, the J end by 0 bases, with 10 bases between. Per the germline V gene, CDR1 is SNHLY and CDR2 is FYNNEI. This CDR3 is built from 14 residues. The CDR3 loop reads CASAPRATNEKLFF. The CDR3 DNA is TGTGCCAGCGCCCCCCGAGCAACTAATGAAAAACTGTTTTTT.

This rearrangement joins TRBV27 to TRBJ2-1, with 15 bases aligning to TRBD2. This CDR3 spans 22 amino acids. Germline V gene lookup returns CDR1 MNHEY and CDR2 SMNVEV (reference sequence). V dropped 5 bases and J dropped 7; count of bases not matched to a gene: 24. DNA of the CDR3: TGTGCCAGCAGTGCCTGGGACAGGGGCGCCCCGGGACTAGCGGGGGGCCGTAATGAGCAGTTCTTC. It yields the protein CASSAWDRGAPGLAGGRNEQFF.

CDR3 sequence: CASSLPGRTDTQYF. The CDR3 region has the DNA TGTGCCAGCAGCCTCCCGGGACGCACAGATACGCAGTATTTT. The rearrangement uses TRBV28 and TRBJ2-3; tentatively, D is TRBD1 or TRBD2 (5 bases each). V lost 6 bases, J lost 1 base, and 11 bases lay in between. Germline CDR1 reads MDHEN; CDR2 reads SYDVKM. The CDR3 has 14 residues.

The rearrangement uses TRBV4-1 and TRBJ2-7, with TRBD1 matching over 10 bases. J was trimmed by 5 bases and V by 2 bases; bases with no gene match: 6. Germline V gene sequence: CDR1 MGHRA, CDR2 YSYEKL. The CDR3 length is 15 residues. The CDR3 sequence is CASSQPRDRGHEQYF. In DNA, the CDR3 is TGCGCCAGCAGCCAACCCCGGGACAGGGGCCACGAGCAGTACTTC.

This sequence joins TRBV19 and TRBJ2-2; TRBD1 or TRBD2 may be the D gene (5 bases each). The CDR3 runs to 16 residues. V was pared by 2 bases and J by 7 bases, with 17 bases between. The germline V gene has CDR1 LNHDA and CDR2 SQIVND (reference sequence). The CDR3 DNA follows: TGTGCCAGTAGTATACCCGGCGAGGGGCCTGGCGGGGAGCTGTTTTTT. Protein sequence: CASSIPGEGPGGELFF.

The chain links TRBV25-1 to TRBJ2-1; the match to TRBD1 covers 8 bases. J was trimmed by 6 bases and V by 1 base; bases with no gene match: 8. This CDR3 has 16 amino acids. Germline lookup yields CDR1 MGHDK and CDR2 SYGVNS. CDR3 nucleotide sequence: TGTGCCAGCAGTGAATTAGTCCCAGGGGGCGGCAATGAGCAGTTCTTC. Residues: CASSELVPGGGNEQFF.

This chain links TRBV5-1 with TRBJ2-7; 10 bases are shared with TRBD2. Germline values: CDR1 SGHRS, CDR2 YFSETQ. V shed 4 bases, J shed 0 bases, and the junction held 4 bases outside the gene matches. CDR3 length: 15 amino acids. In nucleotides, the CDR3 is TGCGCCAGCAGCCTGCTAGCGGGGGCCTCCTACGAGCAGTACTTC. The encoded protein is CASSLLAGASYEQYF.

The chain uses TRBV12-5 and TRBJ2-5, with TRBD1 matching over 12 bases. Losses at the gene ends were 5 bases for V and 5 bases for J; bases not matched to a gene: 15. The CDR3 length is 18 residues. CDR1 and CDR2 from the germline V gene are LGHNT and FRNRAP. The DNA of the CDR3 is TGTGCTAGTGGTGGGCCCGGGACAGGGGGCGCGAAAATGGAGACCCAGTACTTC. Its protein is CASGGPGTGGAKMETQYF.

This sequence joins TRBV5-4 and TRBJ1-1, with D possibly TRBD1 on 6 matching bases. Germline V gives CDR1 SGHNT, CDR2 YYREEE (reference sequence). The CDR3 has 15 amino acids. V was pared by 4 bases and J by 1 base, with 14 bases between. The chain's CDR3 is CASSKETGSNTEAFF. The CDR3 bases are TGTGCCAGCAGCAAAGAGACAGGATCGAACACTGAAGCTTTCTTT.

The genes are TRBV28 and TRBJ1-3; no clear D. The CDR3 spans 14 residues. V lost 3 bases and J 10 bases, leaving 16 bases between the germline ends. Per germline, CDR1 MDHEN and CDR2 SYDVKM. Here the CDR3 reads CASSFQAGRGTIYF. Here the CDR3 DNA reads TGTGCCAGCAGTTTTCAAGCTGGCCGGGGTACCATATATTTT.

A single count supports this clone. In DNA form, the CDR3 reads TGCGCCAGCACCAAGGGGACAACGGGGGATGAGCAGTTCTTC. Its protein is CASTKGTTGDEQFF. The V call is TRBV5-1, the J call TRBJ2-1; D assignment may be TRBD1 or TRBD2 (6 bases each). V was clipped by 6 bases and J by 8 bases, with 18 bases between them. Germline V gives CDR1 SGHRS, CDR2 YFSETQ. The CDR3 contains 14 residues.

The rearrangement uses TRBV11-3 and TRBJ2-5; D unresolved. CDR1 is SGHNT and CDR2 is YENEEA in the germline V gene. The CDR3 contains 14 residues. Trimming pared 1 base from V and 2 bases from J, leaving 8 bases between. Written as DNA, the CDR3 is TGTGCCAGCAGCTTAGGAGCTGCTCAAGAGACCCAGTACTTC. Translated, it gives CASSLGAAQETQYF.

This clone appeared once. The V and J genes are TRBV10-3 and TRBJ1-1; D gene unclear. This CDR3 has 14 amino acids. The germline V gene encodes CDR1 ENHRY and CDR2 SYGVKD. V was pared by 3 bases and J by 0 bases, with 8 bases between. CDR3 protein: CAISDAILNTEAFF. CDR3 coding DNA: TGTGCCATCAGTGATGCGATATTGAACACTGAAGCTTTCTTT.

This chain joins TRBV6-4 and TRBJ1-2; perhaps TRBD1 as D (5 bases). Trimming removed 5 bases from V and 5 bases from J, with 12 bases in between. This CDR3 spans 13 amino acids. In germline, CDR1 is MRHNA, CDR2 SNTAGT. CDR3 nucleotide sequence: TGTGCCAGCAGTTCCGGGACTCGATATGGCTACACCTTC. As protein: CASSSGTRYGYTF.

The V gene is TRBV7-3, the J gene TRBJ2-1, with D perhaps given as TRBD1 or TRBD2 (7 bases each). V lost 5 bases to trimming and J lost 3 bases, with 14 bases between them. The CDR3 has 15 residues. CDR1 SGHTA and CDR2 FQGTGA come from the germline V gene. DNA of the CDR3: TGTGCCAGCAGCCCGAGCGGGACAGACTACAATGAGCAGTTCTTC. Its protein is CASSPSGTDYNEQFF.

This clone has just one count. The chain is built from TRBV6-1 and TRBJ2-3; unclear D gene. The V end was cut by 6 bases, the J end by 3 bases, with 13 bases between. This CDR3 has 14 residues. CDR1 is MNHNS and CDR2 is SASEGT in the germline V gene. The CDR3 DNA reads TGTGCCAGCAGGGTTAGATTAGGGACAGATACGCAGTATTTT. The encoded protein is CASRVRLGTDTQYF.

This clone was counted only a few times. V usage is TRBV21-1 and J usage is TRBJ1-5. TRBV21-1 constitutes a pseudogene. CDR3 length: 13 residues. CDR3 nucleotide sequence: TGTGCCAGCAGCAGAGGACCCTGTCAGCCCCAGCATTTT. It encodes CASSRGPCQPQHF.

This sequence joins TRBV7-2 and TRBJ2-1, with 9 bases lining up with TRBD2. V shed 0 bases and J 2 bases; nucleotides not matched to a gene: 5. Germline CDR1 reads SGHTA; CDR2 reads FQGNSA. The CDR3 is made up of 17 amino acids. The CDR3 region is CASSLAGLAGTYNEQFF. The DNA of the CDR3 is TGTGCCAGCAGCTTAGCGGGGCTAGCGGGGACCTACAATGAGCAGTTCTTC.

The CDR3 sequence is CASSWGGLDTGELFF. The CDR3 bases are TGCGCCAGCAGTTGGGGGGGCCTCGACACCGGGGAGCTGTTTTTT. V is TRBV5-1 and J is TRBJ2-2; perhaps TRBD2 as D (7 bases). Per germline, CDR1 SGHRS and CDR2 YFSETQ. V was pared by 5 bases and J by 3 bases, with 14 bases between. The CDR3 totals 15 residues.

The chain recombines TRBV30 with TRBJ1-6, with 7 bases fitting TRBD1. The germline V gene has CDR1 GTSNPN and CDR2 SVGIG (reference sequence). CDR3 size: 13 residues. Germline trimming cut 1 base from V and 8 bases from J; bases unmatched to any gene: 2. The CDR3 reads CAWSGTGHSPLHF. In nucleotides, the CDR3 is TGTGCCTGGAGTGGGACAGGCCATTCACCCCTCCACTTT.

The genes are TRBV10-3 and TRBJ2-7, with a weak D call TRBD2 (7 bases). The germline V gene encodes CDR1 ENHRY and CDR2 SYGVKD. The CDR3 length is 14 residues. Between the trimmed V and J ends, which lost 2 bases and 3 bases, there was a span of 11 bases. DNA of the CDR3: TGTGCCATCAGTGAGGCGGGGGCAAACTACGAGCAGTACTTC. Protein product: CAISEAGANYEQYF.

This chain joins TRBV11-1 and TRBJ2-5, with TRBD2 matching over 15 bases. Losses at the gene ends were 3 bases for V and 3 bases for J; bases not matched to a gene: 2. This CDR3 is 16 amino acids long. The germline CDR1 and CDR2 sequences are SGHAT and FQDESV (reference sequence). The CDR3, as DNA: TGTGCCAGCAGCTTTGGACTAGCGGGGGGGGAAGAGACCCAGTACTTC. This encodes CASSFGLAGGEETQYF. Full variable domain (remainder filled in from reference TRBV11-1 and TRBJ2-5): EAEVAQSPRYKITEKSQAVAFWCDPISGHATLYWYRQILGQGPELLVQFQDESVVDDSQLPKDRFSAERLKGVDSTLKIQPAELGDSAMYLCASSFGLAGGEETQYFGPGTRLLVL.

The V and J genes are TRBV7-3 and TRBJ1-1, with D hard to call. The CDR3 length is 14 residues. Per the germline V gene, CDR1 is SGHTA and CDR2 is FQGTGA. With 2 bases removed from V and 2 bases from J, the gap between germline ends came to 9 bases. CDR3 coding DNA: TGTGCCAGCAGCTTACAAGGGAGTAACACTGAAGCTTTCTTT. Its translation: CASSLQGSNTEAFF.

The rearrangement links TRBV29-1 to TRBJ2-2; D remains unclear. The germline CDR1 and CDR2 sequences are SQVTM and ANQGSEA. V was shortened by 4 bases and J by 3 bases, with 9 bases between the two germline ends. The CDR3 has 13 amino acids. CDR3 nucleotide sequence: TGCAGCGTTGTAGTGCAGCACACCGGGGAGCTGTTTTTT. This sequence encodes CSVVVQHTGELFF.